What follows is one T cell receptor beta chain and its context. Authors' methods: Cell counts per sample came from amplifying reference gene primers. Profiled with immunoSEQ multiplex PCR; TCRdb holds only in-frame clones, not every one. V, J and clone size reflect that table, while D and trimming were determined from the DNA. The sample contains roughly 230,000 clones, about 85% of which appear only once. CDR1 SGHRS and CDR2 YFSETQ come from the germline V gene. V was pared by 2 bases and J by 5 bases, with 16 bases between. CDR3 size: 15 residues. The data are from a study of blood T cell repertoires in COVID-19. Study-level information: Samples taken during acute and convalescent COVID-19 were collected in the United States, Italy and Spain. PBMCs, B-cell-depleted T cells, or T cells provided the cDNA or gDNA that made up the material.

The TCR sequence derives from an elderly woman with acute or convalescent COVID-19. Specimen: peripheral blood. This rearrangement joins TRBV5-1 to TRBJ2-5; TRBD2 is a possible D gene (5 bases). The CDR3 spells CASSFSGVNPETQYF. CDR3 DNA sequence: TGCGCCAGCAGCTTCAGCGGAGTGAATCCCGAGACCCAGTACTTC.